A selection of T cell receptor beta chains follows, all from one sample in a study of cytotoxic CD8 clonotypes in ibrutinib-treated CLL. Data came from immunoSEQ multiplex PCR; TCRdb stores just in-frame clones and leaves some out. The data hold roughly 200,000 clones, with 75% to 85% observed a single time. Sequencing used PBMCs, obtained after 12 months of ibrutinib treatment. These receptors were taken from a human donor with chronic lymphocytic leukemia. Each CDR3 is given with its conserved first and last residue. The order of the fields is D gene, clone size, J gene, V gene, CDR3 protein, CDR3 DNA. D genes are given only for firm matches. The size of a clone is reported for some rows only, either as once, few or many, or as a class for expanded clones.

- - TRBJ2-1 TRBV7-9 CASSLGFNEQFF TGTGCCAGCAGCTTAGGGTTCAATGAGCAGTTCTTC
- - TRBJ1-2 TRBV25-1 CASRIGGGDYGYTF TGTGCCAGCAGAATTGGTGGGGGCGATTATGGCTACACCTTC
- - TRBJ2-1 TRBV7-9 CASSLGTFNEQFF TGTGCCAGCAGCTTGGGGACTTTCAATGAGCAGTTCTTC
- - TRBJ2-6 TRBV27 CASSLLGRQVANVLTF TGTGCCAGCAGTTTATTAGGCAGGCAGGTCGCCAACGTCCTGACTTTC
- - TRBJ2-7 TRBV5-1 CASSLFSGYEQYF TGCGCCAGCAGCTTGTTTTCAGGGTACGAGCAGTACTTC
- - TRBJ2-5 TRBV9 CASSARMDVNAGTQYF TGTGCCAGCAGCGCCCGAATGGACGTCAACGCAGGGACCCAGTACTTC
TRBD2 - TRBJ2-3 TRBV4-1 CASSPIAGGRDTQYF TGCGCCAGCAGCCCAATTGCGGGGGGGCGGGATACGCAGTATTTT
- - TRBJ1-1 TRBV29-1 CSVRVLDTEAFF TGCAGCGTACGGGTTCTGGACACTGAAGCTTTCTTT
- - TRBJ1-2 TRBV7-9 CASSLPGSGSYGYTF TGTGCCAGCAGCTTACCAGGGAGCGGTAGCTATGGCTACACCTTC
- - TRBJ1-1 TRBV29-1 CSAERGPGAFF TGCAGCGCCGAGAGGGGCCCGGGGGCTTTCTTT
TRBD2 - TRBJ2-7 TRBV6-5 CASSYGLAGSYEQYF TGTGCCAGCAGTTACGGGCTAGCGGGCTCCTACGAGCAGTACTTC
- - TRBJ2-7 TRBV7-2 CASSLGSGRPTPYEQYF TGTGCCAGCAGCTTAGGGTCTGGCAGACCGACTCCCTACGAGCAGTACTTC
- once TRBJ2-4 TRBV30 CAWSDPGRNIQYF TGTGCCTGGAGTGATCCCGGGAGAAACATTCAGTACTTC
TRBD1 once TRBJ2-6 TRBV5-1 CASSLAGTGAGANVLTF TGCGCCAGCAGCTTGGCCGGGACAGGGGCCGGGGCCAACGTCCTGACTTTC
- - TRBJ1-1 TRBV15 CATSRDREAGADTEAFF TGTGCCACCAGCAGAGATAGGGAGGCGGGGGCGGACACTGAAGCTTTCTTT
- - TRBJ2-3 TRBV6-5 CASSPRGPDTDTQYF TGTGCCAGCAGTCCGCGAGGGCCAGACACAGATACGCAGTATTTT
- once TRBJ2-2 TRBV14 CASSQGPGELFF TGTGCCAGCAGCCAAGGGCCCGGGGAGCTGTTTTTT
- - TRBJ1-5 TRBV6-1 CASSPYHSNQPQHF TGTGCCAGCTCGCCCTATCATAGCAATCAGCCCCAGCATTTT
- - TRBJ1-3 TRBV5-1 CASSFAGSSGNTIYF TGCGCCAGCAGCTTTGCGGGGAGCTCTGGAAACACCATATATTTT
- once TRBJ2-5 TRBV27 CASREGIRETQYF TGTGCCAGCAGGGAAGGGATCCGGGAGACCCAGTACTTC
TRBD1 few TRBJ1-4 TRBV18 CASQTGGREKLFF TGTGCCAGCCAGACAGGGGGCCGTGAAAAACTGTTTTTT
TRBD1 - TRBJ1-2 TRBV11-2 CASSLRTGWNYGYTF TGTGCCAGCAGCTTACGGACAGGGTGGAACTATGGCTACACCTTC
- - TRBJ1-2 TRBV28 CASSSYGYTF TGTGCCAGCAGTTCTTATGGCTACACCTTC
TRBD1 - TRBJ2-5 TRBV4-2 CASSQGDRGSKGETQYF TGTGCCAGCAGCCAAGGGGACAGGGGATCTAAAGGGGAGACCCAGTACTTC
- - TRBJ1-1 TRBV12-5 CASGLFLGGVRGTEAFF TGTGCTAGTGGTTTGTTCCTCGGGGGGGTAAGAGGCACTGAAGCTTTCTTT
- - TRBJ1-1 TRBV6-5 CASSYPTEGGNTEAFF TGTGCCAGCAGTTACCCGACCGAGGGCGGAAACACTGAAGCTTTCTTT
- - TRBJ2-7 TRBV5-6 CASSLGGDFYEQYF TGTGCCAGCAGCTTGGGGGGTGACTTCTACGAGCAGTACTTC
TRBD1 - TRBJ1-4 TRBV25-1 CASSRTGGLEKLFF TGTGCCAGCAGTCGGACAGGGGGCCTGGAAAAACTGTTTTTT
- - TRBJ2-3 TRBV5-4 CASSSREDTQYF TGTGCCAGCAGCTCCAGGGAGGATACGCAGTATTTT